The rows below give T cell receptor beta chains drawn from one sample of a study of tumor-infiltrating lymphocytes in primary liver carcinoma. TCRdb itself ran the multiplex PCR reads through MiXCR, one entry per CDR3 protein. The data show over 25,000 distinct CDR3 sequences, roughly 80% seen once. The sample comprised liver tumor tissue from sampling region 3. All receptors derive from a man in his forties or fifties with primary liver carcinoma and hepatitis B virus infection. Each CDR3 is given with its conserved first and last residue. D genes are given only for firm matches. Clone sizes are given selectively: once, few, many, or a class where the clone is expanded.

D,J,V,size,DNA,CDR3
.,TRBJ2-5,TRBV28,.,TGTGCCAGCAGTCCTAGCACAGGGACCGGAGAGACCCAGTACTTC,CASSPSTGTGETQYF
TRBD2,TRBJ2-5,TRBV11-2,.,TGTGCCATAAGTCAAATTCCTGGCGGGGGGAAAGAGACCCAGTACTTC,CAISQIPGGGKETQYF
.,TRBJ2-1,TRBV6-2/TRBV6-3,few,TGCGCCAGCAGTTACGGGCTAGGGGTAGATGAGCAGTTCTTC,CASSYGLGVDEQFF
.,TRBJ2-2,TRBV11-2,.,TGTGCCAGCAGCTTAGCATTAGGAGGGGCAAACAGCGCGGAGCTGTTTTTT,CASSLALGGANSAELFF
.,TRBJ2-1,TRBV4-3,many,TGCGCCAGCAGCCACACAGAGTTGGTCAATGAGCAGTTCTTC,CASSHTELVNEQFF
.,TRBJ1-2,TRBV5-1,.,TGCGCCAGGGGTTCGACCAACGCTATCGGCTACGCCTTC,CARGSTNAIGYAF
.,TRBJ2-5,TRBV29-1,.,TGCAAGGGACTCACCCAGGGGATGGAGAGCCAGTACTTC,CKGLTQGMESQYF
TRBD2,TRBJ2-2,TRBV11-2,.,TGTGCCTGTATCACCGGGGGGAGGAACACCGGGGAGCTGTTATTT,CACITGGRNTGELLF
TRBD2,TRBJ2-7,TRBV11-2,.,TGTGCCAGCAGTGCCTCGGGACTAGTGTTGTGGGTGCAGTACTTC,CASSASGLVLWVQYF
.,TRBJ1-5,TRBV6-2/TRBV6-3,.,TGTGCCAGCAGCTTTCTCCGACTAGCGAGAGCGGGGGCAGATACGCAGCATTTT,CASSFLRLARAGADTQHF
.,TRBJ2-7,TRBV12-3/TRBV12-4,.,TGTGCCAGCAGTCCTCTACTCACCTACGAGCAGTATTTC,CASSPLLTYEQYF
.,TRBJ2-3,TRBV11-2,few,TGTGTCATCAACGCCAGCACAGATACGCAGTATTTT,CVINASTDTQYF
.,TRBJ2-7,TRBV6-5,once,TGTACCAGCAGCCGGACAGATGTCTACGAGCAGTACTTC,CTSSRTDVYEQYF
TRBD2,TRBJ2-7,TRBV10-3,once,TGTACCATCACCAAACGATCGGGGCAAGCGGGAGGGTTCTCCTACGAGCAGTACTTC,CTITKRSGQAGGFSYEQYF
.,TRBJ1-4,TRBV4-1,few,TGCGCCGGCAGCCAGGGTGACGGTACCGAAAAACTGTTTTTT,CAGSQGDGTEKLFF
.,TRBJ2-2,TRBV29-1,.,TGCATCGTCCAACACACGAACACCGGGATGCTGTTTTTT,CIVQHTNTGMLFF
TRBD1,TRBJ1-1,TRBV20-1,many,TGCAGTGCTGTTTACAGGGGGTTAAGAACTGAAGCTTTCTTT,CSAVYRGLRTEAFF
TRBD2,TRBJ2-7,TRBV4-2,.,TGTGCCAGTAATGGAAAACCGGGACTAGCGGGATGGCCACACGAGCAGTACTTC,CASNGKPGLAGWPHEQYF
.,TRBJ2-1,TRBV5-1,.,TGCGCCAGTGGCGCATCGAGGGGGGGCCGGGATGAGCAGTTCTTC,CASGASRGGRDEQFF
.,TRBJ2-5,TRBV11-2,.,TGTGCCAGCAGCCAAACTCCTGGCGGGCGGAAGAAGACCCAATACTTC,CASSQTPGGRKKTQYF
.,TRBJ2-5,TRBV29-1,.,TGCAGCGGAGTCACCCATGGGATGGAGACCCAATACTTC,CSGVTHGMETQYF
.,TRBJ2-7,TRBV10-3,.,TGTGCCATCAGTGGAGCCGGGCAAAAGCAGTATTTC,CAISGAGQKQYF